Below, 4 T cell receptor beta chains from the same sample are listed, as sequenced in a study of T-cell reconstitution after alpha-beta-depleted transplantation in children. Unique molecular identifiers were incorporated when the TCRbeta library was constructed. Each CDR3 protein is one row after TCRdb ran MiXCR on the PCR reads. Of around 270,000 distinct CDR3 sequences listed, about a tenth are singletons. The sequences come from PBMCs, collected before TCRalphabeta/CD19-depleted stem cell transplant. These receptors all stem from a boy younger than two with acute myeloid leukemia, due to receive a stem cell transplant.

This clonotype was counted ten times or more. V is TRBV27 and J is TRBJ2-2, with 11 bases aligning to TRBD1. The CDR3 loop spans 17 amino acids. V was clipped by 5 bases and J by 4 bases; unmatched bases: 9. CDR1 is MNHEY and CDR2 is SMNVEV in the germline V gene (reference sequence). For the CDR3, the DNA is TGTGCCAGCAGTCTACCCGGGACAGGGGGTCGCACCGGGGAGCTGTTTTTT. Amino acids: CASSLPGTGGRTGELFF.

The chain uses TRBV5-1 and TRBJ1-1; unclear D gene. Germline lookup yields CDR1 SGHRS and CDR2 YFSETQ. V shed 4 bases and J shed 5 bases, with 12 bases lying between them. This CDR3 contains 13 residues. Here the CDR3 reads CASSPGETTEAFF. The DNA for the CDR3 is TGCGCCAGCAGCCCCGGGGAGACGACTGAAGCTTTCTTT.

This clonotype was observed many times. The chain recombines TRBV5-1 with TRBJ2-7; D is ambiguous. This CDR3 comprises 11 residues. In germline, CDR1 is SGHRS, CDR2 YFSETQ. V gave up 3 bases and J gave up 6 bases, with 7 bases separating them. CDR3 sequence (DNA): TGCGCCAGCAGCTCCGGTCGCGAGCAGTACTTC. It yields the protein CASSSGREQYF.

In its sample, this clonotype was seen many times. DNA of the CDR3: TGTGCCAGCAGCCCTACCCAGGGGGCCAACGTCCTGACTTTC. It yields the protein CASSPTQGANVLTF. The chain is built from TRBV7-3 and TRBJ2-6, with D unresolved. The germline V gene has CDR1 SGHTA and CDR2 FQGTGA. There are 14 residues in the CDR3. V was shortened by 5 bases and J by 4 bases, with 9 bases between the two germline ends.